This TCR beta chain was retrieved from a study of T cell changes during pregnancy in multiple sclerosis. Libraries were prepared by immunoSEQ multiplex PCR; TCRdb keeps only in-frame clonotypes and omits some of them. The table records about 70,000 clones, 91% of them present only once. V lost 5 bases, J lost 7 bases, and 18 bases stayed unmatched. CDR3 length: 17 amino acids. Per the germline V gene, CDR1 is MNHEY and CDR2 is SMNVEV (reference sequence). Sequencing used peripheral blood, obtained in the third trimester of pregnancy. The clonotype originates from a female donor in good health, enrolled as a control in a pregnancy study. V and J are TRBV27 and TRBJ2-7; 9 bases fit TRBD1. CDR3 DNA sequence: TGTGCCAGCAGTCGTCTTGGTACCGGGACAGGGACAGGGGAGCAGTACTTC. Translating it yields CASSRLGTGTGTGEQYF.